This TCR beta chain was retrieved from a study of control samples from healthy donors and cancer patients. The protocol was immunoSEQ multiplex PCR, while the TCRdb copy is restricted to in-frame clones and leaves out a portion. The table includes roughly 150,000 clones, 70% to 90% detected once. This clone was seen a single time. Trimming stripped 1 base from V and 8 bases from J, with 11 bases between. Germline V gene sequence: CDR1 SGHDN, CDR2 FVKESK. There are 13 residues in the CDR3. V gene TRBV14 combines with J gene TRBJ1-2, with D unclear. This TCR derives from a man younger than 35 in good health. The sequenced sample was blood. The CDR3 region is CASSQALGRGYTF. The CDR3 DNA is TGTGCCAGCAGCCAAGCTTTGGGGAGAGGCTACACCTTC.